What follows describes a single TCR beta chain. The antigen is undetermined. These data belong to a study of blood T cells in healthy people across ages. Whole-study results and caveats: Donor CMV status was unknown, possibly confounding expanded clonotype changes. Per million T cells, TCR beta diversity dropped roughly linearly as age increased.

A second PCR, run for about 7 to 11 cycles, used a sample-barcoded 5' primer plus a J-beta primer mix. Each CDR3 protein gets one entry after TCRdb re-called the 5' RACE reads with MiXCR. This table has hundreds of thousands of distinct CDR3 sequences, around 41% appearing once. V shed 6 bases, J shed 4 bases, and the junction held 10 bases outside the gene matches. CDR1 MNHNS and CDR2 SASEGT come from the germline V gene. The CDR3 spans 16 residues. The chain employs TRBV6-1 and TRBJ2-1, with 9 bases fitting TRBD2. The clonotype was recovered from a man at least 80 years old in good health. The sequenced sample consisted of blood. The CDR3 loop is CASSQAGGGGYNEQFF. The CDR3 DNA reads as TGTGCCAGCAGCCAAGCGGGGGGAGGGGGTTACAATGAGCAGTTCTTC.